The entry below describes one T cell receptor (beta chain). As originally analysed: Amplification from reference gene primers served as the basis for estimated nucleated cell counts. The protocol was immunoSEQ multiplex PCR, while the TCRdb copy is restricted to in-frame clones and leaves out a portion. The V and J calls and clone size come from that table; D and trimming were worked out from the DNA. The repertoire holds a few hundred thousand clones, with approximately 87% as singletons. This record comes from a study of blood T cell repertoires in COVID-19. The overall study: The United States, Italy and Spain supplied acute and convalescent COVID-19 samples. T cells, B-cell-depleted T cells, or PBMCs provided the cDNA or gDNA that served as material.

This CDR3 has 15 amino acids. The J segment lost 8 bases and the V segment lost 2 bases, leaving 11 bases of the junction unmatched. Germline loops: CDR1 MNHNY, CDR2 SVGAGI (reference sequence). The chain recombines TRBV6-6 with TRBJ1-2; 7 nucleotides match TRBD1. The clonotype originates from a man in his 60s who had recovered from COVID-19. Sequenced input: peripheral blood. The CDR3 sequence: CASSYGGTVPKGYTF. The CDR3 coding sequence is TGTGCCAGCAGTTACGGGGGGACAGTTCCTAAAGGCTACACCTTC.